This TCR beta chain was recovered during a study of blood T cell repertoires in COVID-19. Study-wide context: COVID-19 samples collected from the United States, Italy and Spain covered acute and convalescent phases. PBMCs, B-cell-depleted T cells, or T cells provided the cDNA or gDNA that made up the material.

Seattle enrolled patients during active infection and tracked them longitudinally. In the original workflow: Nucleated cell number was recorded as an estimate derived from reference gene primer amplification. Only in-frame clones appear in the TCRdb table, and some are missing; sequencing was by immunoSEQ multiplex PCR. D and trimming were read from the DNA, whereas the V and J calls and clone size are those reported in that table. The repertoire holds roughly 310,000 clones, with roughly 88% as singletons. Germline assignment: CDR1 SGHTA and CDR2 FQGTGA. CDR3 length: 12 residues. Trimming took 5 bases from V and 4 from J, leaving 7 bases between them.

Sequencing was performed on peripheral blood. The sequence derives from a woman aged 25 to 39 with COVID-19, enrolled during active disease. The chain recombines TRBV7-3 with TRBJ2-3; the D gene is possibly TRBD2 (6 bases). The CDR3: CASSPGADTQYF. The CDR3 DNA is TGTGCCAGCAGCCCGGGGGCAGATACGCAGTATTTT.